A single sample is the source of the 27 T cell receptor beta chains below, sequenced in a study of shared clonotypes between healthy human individuals. The data were produced by immunoSEQ multiplex PCR, yet TCRdb's version contains in-frame clones alone and is incomplete. The repertoire holds under 2,500,000 clones, with 90% to 97% as singletons. The sequencing sample was made of naive CD4+ T cells sorted from blood. Subset specified: CD45RA+ positively selected. Receptors originate from a man aged 18 to 30 in good health.

This sequence joins TRBV7-2 and TRBJ2-7; 10 bases align to TRBD1. The V segment lost 5 bases and the J segment 4 bases; nucleotides outside the gene matches: 8. The CDR3 consists of 15 residues. The germline CDR1 and CDR2 sequences are SGHTA and FQGNSA. The CDR3 spells CASSQWTGGLYEQYF. The CDR3 DNA sequence: TGTGCCAGCAGCCAATGGACAGGGGGTCTGTACGAGCAGTACTTC. Combining the CDR3 with reference TRBV7-2 and TRBJ2-7 gives the whole variable domain GAGVSQSPSNKVTEKGKDVELRCDPISGHTALYWYRQSLGQGLEFLIYFQGNSAPDKSGLPSDRFSAERTGGSVSTLTIQRTQQEDSAVYLCASSQWTGGLYEQYFGPGTRLTVT.

The chain is built from TRBV28 and TRBJ2-1, with a tentative D call TRBD2 (6 bases). Trimming pared 4 bases from V and 6 bases from J, leaving 16 bases between. CDR1 MDHEN and CDR2 SYDVKM come from the germline V gene. The CDR3 has 15 residues. CDR3 DNA: TGTGCCAGCAGTTCCTATTTCGGGGACTCCAATGAGCAGTTCTTC. Its protein is CASSSYFGDSNEQFF.

This clone was detected only once. J is TRBJ1-1 and V is TRBV11-2; TRBD1 aligns across 7 bases. The V gene end was trimmed by 6 bases and the J gene end by 1 base; junction bases not matched to a gene: 5. The CDR3 contains 14 residues. Per germline, CDR1 SGHAT and CDR2 FQNNGV. The CDR3 DNA is TGTGCCAGCAGGACAGGGCTATCGAACACTGAAGCTTTCTTT. Translation: CASRTGLSNTEAFF.

This chain connects TRBV19 to TRBJ2-4; tentative D call: TRBD1 (5 bases). From germline, CDR1 is LNHDA and CDR2 SQIVND (reference sequence). This CDR3 has 15 amino acids. The V end lost 4 bases, the J end lost 3 bases, and 13 bases lay between the germline ends. CDR3 region: CASSTVRVGKNIQYF. The CDR3 DNA follows: TGTGCCAGTAGTACTGTCAGGGTTGGCAAAAACATTCAGTACTTC. The full variable domain, completed using reference TRBV19 and TRBJ2-4, is DGGITQSPKYLFRKEGQNVTLSCEQNLNHDAMYWYRQDPGQGLRLIYYSQIVNDFQKGDIAEGYSVSREKKESFPLTVTSAQKNPTAFYLCASSTVRVGKNIQYFGAGTRLSVL.

The CDR3, as DNA: TGTGCCAGCAGCTTGGTACAGGTATTAACCGGGGAGCTGTTTTTT. Amino acid sequence: CASSLVQVLTGELFF. The chain is built from TRBV5-6 and TRBJ2-2; a weak D match, TRBD1 (5 bases). V was cut by 0 bases and J by 5 bases, with 11 bases left in between. The CDR3 loop spans 15 amino acids. Germline CDR1 reads SGHDT; CDR2 reads YYEEEE.

The chain has TRBV29-1 and TRBJ2-7, with TRBD1 matching over 8 bases. In germline, CDR1 is SQVTM, CDR2 ANQGSEA. With 6 bases clipped from V and 0 bases from J, the junction kept 7 bases outside the gene matches. CDR3 length: 14 residues. This CDR3 is CSVLAGTGSYEQYF. CDR3 sequence (DNA): TGCAGCGTCCTCGCCGGGACAGGCTCCTACGAGCAGTACTTC.

Worth noting for this clone: Other DNA sequences in this specimen translate into the identical CDR3. The V call is TRBV9, the J call TRBJ1-2; 9 nucleotides line up with TRBD1. The CDR3 consists of 13 residues. Trimming took 0 bases from V and 8 from J; bases not matched to a gene: 2. Germline V gives CDR1 SGDLS, CDR2 YYNGEE. The CDR3 DNA is TGTGCCAGCAGCGTAGGGACAGGGGAAGGCTACACCTTC. This translates into CASSVGTGEGYTF.

About this clone: Additional DNA sequences in this sample encode the identical CDR3. The genes are TRBV30 and TRBJ2-7, with D tentatively TRBD2 (5 bases). V was pared by 5 bases and J by 7 bases, with 15 bases between. This CDR3 is built from 12 residues. Germline-derived CDR1 and CDR2 are GTSNPN and SVGIG (reference sequence). The chain's CDR3 is CAWSVLPGEQYF. CDR3 nucleotide sequence: TGTGCCTGGTCGGTCCTACCGGGGGAGCAGTACTTC.

The chain uses TRBV28 and TRBJ2-3, with TRBD2 matching 10 bases. V lost 7 bases and J lost 0; bases outside the gene matches: 7. The CDR3 sequence is 16 residues long. CDR1 MDHEN and CDR2 SYDVKM come from the germline V gene. The CDR3 loop is CASTASGGHSTDTQYF. CDR3 DNA sequence: TGTGCCAGCACGGCTAGCGGGGGCCATAGCACAGATACGCAGTATTTT.

The gene calls are TRBV25-1 and TRBJ2-3, with D tentatively TRBD1 (5 bases). There are 13 residues in the CDR3. Germline V gene lookup returns CDR1 MGHDK and CDR2 SYGVNS. Trimming took off 5 bases at V and 2 bases at J, with 8 bases between the two ends. The CDR3 loop reads CASSRGFTDTQYF. CDR3 in DNA: TGTGCCAGCAGTAGGGGCTTCACAGATACGCAGTATTTT.

The rearrangement joins TRBV25-1 to TRBJ1-3; D remains unclear. Germline loops: CDR1 MGHDK, CDR2 SYGVNS. The CDR3 contains 15 residues. With 3 bases removed from V and 0 bases from J, the gap between germline ends came to 9 bases. This CDR3 is CASSDKVVSGNTIYF. The CDR3 DNA sequence: TGTGCCAGCAGTGATAAGGTTGTCTCTGGAAACACCATATATTTT.

This chain uses TRBV7-9 with TRBJ2-6; maybe TRBD1 (5 bases). In germline, CDR1 is SEHNR, CDR2 FQNEAQ (reference sequence). The CDR3 has 14 amino acids. V lost 8 bases and J 4 bases, leaving 12 bases between the germline ends. CDR3 loop: CASVREAGANVLTF. CDR3 nucleotides: TGTGCCAGCGTCAGGGAAGCGGGGGCCAACGTCCTGACTTTC.

The chain couples TRBV6-1 to TRBJ2-2, with 9 bases aligning to TRBD2. CDR1 is MNHNS, CDR2 SASEGT, per germline. The V gene end was trimmed by 8 bases and the J gene end by 1 base; junction bases not matched to a gene: 2. The CDR3 spans 14 residues. The CDR3 spells CASAGGWNTGELFF. The CDR3 DNA reads TGTGCCAGCGCGGGGGGGTGGAACACCGGGGAGCTGTTTTTT.

This clone occurred once. The identical CDR3 is also encoded by other nucleotide sequences in the sample. The chain recombines TRBV4-1 with TRBJ2-1, with TRBD1 identical over 7 bases. V gave up 1 base and J gave up 5 bases; unmatched junction bases: 5. The CDR3 has 15 amino acids. Germline loops: CDR1 MGHRA, CDR2 YSYEKL. CDR3 DNA: TGCGCCAGCAGCCAAGGGGACAGACGGGACAATGAGCAGTTCTTC. Amino acids: CASSQGDRRDNEQFF.

The chain joins TRBV6-5 to TRBJ1-1; a possible D gene is TRBD1 (6 bases). V lost 4 bases to trimming and J lost 4 bases, with 13 bases between them. CDR3 length: 14 residues. Germline V gene sequence: CDR1 MNHEY, CDR2 SVGAGI. The CDR3: CASSSTQGGTEAFF. CDR3 bases: TGTGCCAGCAGTTCCACACAGGGAGGCACTGAAGCTTTCTTT.

The chain joins TRBV7-9 to TRBJ2-3, with 8 bases aligning to TRBD1. CDR3 length equals 17 residues. The trim removed 2 bases at V and 6 bases at J, leaving 13 bases unmatched. Germline values: CDR1 SEHNR, CDR2 FQNEAQ (reference sequence). CDR3 sequence (DNA): TGTGCCAGCAGCTTATGGGAAGGACAGGGTGTGGTTGATACGCAGTATTTT. Encoded protein: CASSLWEGQGVVDTQYF.

As to this clone: Other DNA sequences in the sample encode the same CDR3. The chain employs TRBV28 and TRBJ2-3; 7 bases are shared with TRBD2. This CDR3 is 13 amino acids long. V lost 6 bases and J lost 1; bases outside the gene matches: 1. Germline V gene sequence: CDR1 MDHEN, CDR2 SYDVKM. The CDR3: CASSRGGTDTQYF. The CDR3 DNA reads TGTGCCAGCAGCCGGGGGGGCACAGATACGCAGTATTTT.

This chain uses TRBV6-1 with TRBJ2-3; TRBD1 matches at 7 bases. There are 14 residues in the CDR3. Germline CDR1 reads MNHNS; CDR2 reads SASEGT. J gave up 2 bases and V 6 bases, and 5 bases lay outside the gene matches. The CDR3 is CASSRTGLTDTQYF. The CDR3 DNA reads TGTGCCAGCAGCCGGACAGGACTCACAGATACGCAGTATTTT.

The chain uses TRBV2 and TRBJ1-1; no reliable D call. From germline, CDR1 is SNHLY and CDR2 FYNNEI. This CDR3 spans 13 amino acids. Trimming left V 4 bases short and J 0 bases short, with 6 bases between. The CDR3, as DNA: TGTGCCAGCAGTGTACAACTGAACACTGAAGCTTTCTTT. Protein: CASSVQLNTEAFF.

This rearrangement joins TRBV7-2 to TRBJ1-1; the D gene is possibly TRBD1 (5 bases). This CDR3 region has 13 residues. V was cut by 1 base and J by 6 bases, with 9 bases left in between. CDR1 and CDR2 (germline): SGHTA, FQGNSA. The CDR3 nucleotides read TGTGCCAGCAGCTTAGGAAGGGGAGCTGAAGCTTTCTTT. Its protein is CASSLGRGAEAFF.

The chain joins TRBV9 to TRBJ1-3; no firm D call. Trimming shortened V by 5 bases and J by 1 base, and 10 bases separated the two germline ends. The CDR3 has 14 amino acids. The germline CDR1 and CDR2 sequences are SGDLS and YYNGEE. CDR3 region: CASSPSFSGNTIYF. In DNA, the CDR3 is TGTGCCAGCAGTCCGAGTTTTTCTGGAAACACCATATATTTT. The full variable domain, its missing parts supplied by reference TRBV9 and TRBJ1-3, is DSGVTQTPKHLITATGQRVTLRCSPRSGDLSVYWYQQSLDQGLQFLIQYYNGEERAKGNILERFSAQQFPDLHSELNLSSLELGDSALYFCASSPSFSGNTIYFGEGSWLTVV.

The J gene is TRBJ2-3, the V gene TRBV19; D may be TRBD1 (5 bases). The CDR3 totals 13 residues. Deletions cut 4 bases from V and 5 bases from J, with 10 bases between. Germline-derived CDR1 and CDR2 are LNHDA and SQIVND (reference sequence). The CDR3 DNA sequence: TGTGCCAGTAGTACTAACAGGATAGATACGCAGTATTTT. Amino acid sequence: CASSTNRIDTQYF.

Concerning this clone: The sample holds other DNA sequences that translate to the same CDR3. This chain uses TRBV29-1 with TRBJ1-1, with TRBD1 identical over 7 bases. The CDR3 has 13 amino acids. The J segment lost 1 base and the V segment lost 6 bases, leaving 5 bases of the junction unmatched. Germline V gives CDR1 SQVTM, CDR2 ANQGSEA. CDR3 nucleotides: TGCAGCGTGTCGGGACAGCCGAACACTGAAGCTTTCTTT. Protein sequence: CSVSGQPNTEAFF.

This clone appeared once. This rearrangement joins TRBV18 to TRBJ2-2; 14 positions agree with TRBD2. Germline CDR1 is KGHSH and CDR2 is LQKENI. The CDR3 runs to 16 residues. V was clipped by 7 bases and J by 5 bases; unmatched bases: 6. The CDR3 coding sequence is TGTGCCAGCTTGGGACTAGCGGGAGCTTGGACCGGGGAGCTGTTTTTT. Its translation: CASLGLAGAWTGELFF.

The rearrangement links TRBV28 to TRBJ1-1, with 7 positions matching TRBD1. The CDR3 extends over 16 amino acids. Trimming cost V 6 bases and J 2 bases; bases outside gene matches: 12. The germline gives CDR1 MDHEN, CDR2 SYDVKM. The CDR3 region has the DNA TGTGCCAGCAGCCAGGCAGGGGGACAGTCAAACACTGAAGCTTTCTTT. This gives the protein CASSQAGGQSNTEAFF.

The gene calls are TRBV2 and TRBJ2-4; maybe TRBD1 (6 bases). Deletions cut 1 base from V and 1 base from J, with 8 bases between. The CDR3 length is 15 residues. CDR1 is SNHLY, CDR2 FYNNEI, per germline. The CDR3, as DNA: TGTGCCAGCAGTGAAGTTCAGGGGGCCAAAAACATTCAGTACTTC. Its translation: CASSEVQGAKNIQYF.

This rearrangement joins TRBV2 to TRBJ2-3; D gene unclear. Germline V gives CDR1 SNHLY, CDR2 FYNNEI. V was pared by 3 bases and J by 4 bases, with 14 bases between. The CDR3 is 15 residues long. The CDR3 DNA follows: TGTGCCAGCAGTGATTCCCTGCATTTCGCAGATACGCAGTATTTT. It yields the protein CASSDSLHFADTQYF.